This TCR beta chain was found in a study of cytomegalovirus exposure and HLA in healthy donors. Study-wide points: Apart from CMV serostatus, no immune exposure information was available. Reports credit the classifier with highly specific, highly sensitive diagnosis of cytomegalovirus status. Researchers reported in a later analysis that a missense DCLRE1C variant was tied to TCR beta V- and J-gene trimming.

The length of the CDR3 is 16 residues. Trimming stripped 0 bases from V and 0 bases from J, with 11 bases between. Germline-derived CDR1 and CDR2 are MGHRA and YSYEKL. Note on this clone: Its antigen is not known.

The PCR was carried out with 60 Vbeta primers and 13 Jbeta primers. Sequencing was performed with immunoSEQ multiplex PCR; in TCRdb, only in-frame clones are kept and a portion is missing. There are roughly 200,000 clones in the sample; around 80% occur only once, and about 1.7% lies in the top ten. Sequenced: PBMCs. This sequence joins TRBV4-1 and TRBJ2-5; D uncertain. This receptor was taken from a man aged 35 to 55 in good health and CMV-seropositive. CDR3 nucleotide sequence: TGCGCCAGCAGCCAAGATCTTGGCAGGTACCAAGAGACCCAGTACTTC. Translating it yields CASSQDLGRYQETQYF.